The clone carrying this TCR beta chain was detected once. CDR3 size: 16 residues. J lost 2 bases, V lost 5 bases, and 9 bases had no gene match. Germline V gene data show CDR1 as LNHDA and CDR2 as SQIVND (reference sequence). This entry comes from a study of T cell clones after liver transplantation. The overall study: Liver transplant recipients had immunosuppression withdrawal attempted within 2 years.

The method was immunoSEQ multiplex PCR; TCRdb's version includes in-frame clones alone and lacks a portion of them. The data show more than 100,000 clones, roughly 80% seen once. This clonotype was sampled from a human patient who received a liver transplant. Some T cells may trace back to the graft donor. The chain carries TRBV19 and TRBJ1-3; 7 bases align to TRBD1. This material consisted of CD4+ T cells from blood, taken approximately 4 years after liver transplant. Here the CDR3 reads CASSRTGTATGNTIYF. The DNA for the CDR3 is TGTGCCAGTAGTCGTACTGGGACAGCTACTGGAAACACCATATATTTT.